These T cell receptor beta chains were read from a single sample in a study of identical twins. TCRdb redid the calling of the 5' RACE reads with MiXCR, one entry per CDR3 protein. This sample has 430,000 or so distinct CDR3 sequences, with 20% to 30% found just once. This sample was also put to use in a study of T cells expressing NK-cell markers.

Sequencing used CD4+ T cells sorted from blood. The receptor source for this set is a woman aged 18-29 years in good health. Both conserved end residues are part of each CDR3. Each record gives: J gene, V gene, D gene, CDR3 protein. A D gene is named only where the DNA matches it firmly.

J: TRBJ2-3; V: TRBV4-1; D: -; CDR3: CASSRKGEQGLSTSTDTQYF
J: TRBJ2-3; V: TRBV10-3; D: -; CDR3: CAISEADTQYF
J: TRBJ2-5; V: TRBV5-6; D: TRBD1; CDR3: CASTAQGAGETQYF
J: TRBJ1-1; V: TRBV3-1; D: -; CDR3: CASSPHSGAVNTEAFF
J: TRBJ2-1; V: TRBV30; D: -; CDR3: CAWIPEYEQFF
J: TRBJ2-2; V: TRBV5-1; D: TRBD2; CDR3: CASTTPGLATNTGELFF
J: TRBJ2-2; V: TRBV3-1; D: -; CDR3: CASSQPSLGGGELFF
J: TRBJ1-6; V: TRBV6-6; D: -; CDR3: CASSRQGRAPLHF
J: TRBJ2-1; V: TRBV12-3/TRBV12-4; D: -; CDR3: CASSYGDSSYNEQFF
J: TRBJ2-3; V: TRBV3-1; D: TRBD2; CDR3: CASSQLGEGRADTQYF
J: TRBJ2-1; V: TRBV20-1; D: -; CDR3: CSARDGGGTGNEQFF
J: TRBJ2-7; V: TRBV20-1; D: TRBD2; CDR3: CSAYPSGRDLYEQYF
J: TRBJ2-3; V: TRBV28; D: TRBD2; CDR3: CASSPSGAPDTQYF
J: TRBJ2-2; V: TRBV7-2; D: TRBD2; CDR3: CASSWGLAAGELFF
J: TRBJ2-1; V: TRBV18; D: TRBD2; CDR3: CASSPTSGSIHEQFF
J: TRBJ2-7; V: TRBV20-1; D: TRBD1; CDR3: CSAREPGGFYEQYF
J: TRBJ2-7; V: TRBV2; D: -; CDR3: CASLEDIIYEQYF
J: TRBJ2-2; V: TRBV7-2; D: TRBD2; CDR3: CASSPHGGSIGGELFF
J: TRBJ2-3; V: TRBV29-1; D: -; CDR3: CSAGTETDTQYF
J: TRBJ2-1; V: TRBV9; D: TRBD2; CDR3: CASSVGLAGTGEQFF
J: TRBJ2-5; V: TRBV7-2; D: TRBD2; CDR3: CASSLRSRTSGSETQYF
J: TRBJ1-2; V: TRBV5-1; D: TRBD1; CDR3: CASTGQNYGYTF
J: TRBJ2-1; V: TRBV5-6; D: TRBD2; CDR3: CASQAGIDYNEQFF
J: TRBJ2-5; V: TRBV3-1; D: TRBD2; CDR3: CASSQIPGLAAQETQYF
J: TRBJ2-7; V: TRBV19; D: -; CDR3: CASSSGTFPYEQYF
J: TRBJ2-5; V: TRBV11-2; D: -; CDR3: CASSFMADETQYF
J: TRBJ2-2; V: TRBV7-9; D: -; CDR3: CASSPWRPGSTGELFF
J: TRBJ2-7; V: TRBV10-3; D: TRBD2; CDR3: CAITPGLLYEQYF